This TCR beta chain was observed in a study of human T cells and chemical hapten exposure. Study information: Reading of the patch tests, which applied 0.01% DPC to the upper back, occurred at 6 days. There were per-sample TCR yield variations, arising mainly from small pooled library volume differences.

This sample's time point: pre-sensitization, week 0. Treatment meaning: therapeutic diphenylcyclopropenone sensitization with weekly scalp DPC. The study's findings and limits: There was no change with DPC sensitization in TCRs above 1 in 1000 frequency.

This clonotype was detected many times. The antigen remains undetermined. Germline-derived CDR1 and CDR2 are DFQATT and SNEGSKA (reference sequence). Trimming stripped 1 base from V and 4 bases from J, with 16 bases between. This CDR3 has 15 residues. TCRdb reprocessed the RACE reads with MiXCR, giving one entry per CDR3 protein. This sample has around 380,000 distinct CDR3 sequences, with 4.5% to 5.5% found just once. Material: whole blood, obtained in connection with sensitization to the hapten diphenylcyclopropenone (DPC). The receptor was isolated from a woman between 18 and 30 years old with alopecia areata. Some clones in this sample may be carry-over from other donors' samples. The J gene is TRBJ1-1, the V gene TRBV20-1, with D tentatively TRBD1 (5 bases). The CDR3 here is CSARGAPKGSTEAFF. The DNA of the CDR3 is TGCAGTGCTAGAGGAGCCCCAAAGGGGAGCACTGAAGCTTTCTTT.